This T cell receptor beta chain was found in a study of vaccination effects on CD4 cells after COVID-19. Method: immunoSEQ multiplex PCR; TCRdb's copy keeps in-frame clones and lacks some. Of 50,000 to 70,000 clones in the sample, under 80% were seen once. This CDR3 has 14 amino acids. Germline lookup yields CDR1 SGDLS and CDR2 YYNGEE. Trimming left V 0 bases short and J 5 bases short, with 11 bases between. Note on this clone: Antigen unknown.

Once cultured for approximately ten days, the cells underwent separation to obtain CD4+ T cells. The TCR sequence derives from a human donor who had a prior SARS-CoV-2 infection. The sample in question was CD4+ T cells from PBMCs cultured without peptide, obtained before COVID-19 vaccination. J is TRBJ2-5 and V is TRBV9, with D possibly matching TRBD2 (5 bases). This chain's CDR3 is CASSVGLAVETQYF. In DNA form, the CDR3 reads TGTGCCAGCAGCGTAGGTCTAGCTGTGGAGACCCAGTACTTC.